This T cell receptor beta chain was captured in a study of spatial heterogeneity in lung cancer. Germline-derived CDR1 and CDR2 are SQVTM and ANQGSEA. Trimming pared 7 bases from V and 6 bases from J, leaving 15 bases between. CDR3 length: 13 amino acids. Study-level results: Blood showed ubiquitous tumor TCRs more often at resection than at routine follow-up.

This sample's time point: sample taken at primary tumor resection. Whole RNA, which was extracted from tumor, nontumor lung tissue or frozen PBMC, was sequenced without any cell sorting. Donors were over 70 untreated early-stage non-small cell lung cancer patients. The presence of a unique molecular identifier marked each TCR cDNA molecule. MiXCR was run by TCRdb on the 5' RACE reads, yielding one entry per CDR3 protein. The sample holds about 92,000 distinct CDR3 sequences; approximately 12% are singletons and the top ten take 35% to 45%. This clonotype was detected many times. What it recognizes is unknown.

This TCR derives from a male donor with early-stage non-small cell lung cancer. This chain uses TRBV29-1 with TRBJ2-2, with D tentatively TRBD1 (6 bases). The input for sequencing was PBMCs, taken at surgery. In nucleotides, the CDR3 is TGCAGCGCCTTAACCTCAGGGGCCGGGGAGCTGTTTTTT. This encodes CSALTSGAGELFF.